The T cell receptor beta chain described here comes from a study of T cell responses to AZD1222 COVID-19 vaccine. This clone was counted a single time. Its cognate antigen is unknown. Pooling of second doses given at about 4 or about 12 weeks was done. Notes on the study in general: The span of vaccine-associated CD4 TCRs extended across spike, with dominance at 160-218 and 743-854. Donors skewed white British and female; clonal diversity was possibly underestimated. It was only after the peak T cell response that any repertoires were sampled.

Sequencing was performed with immunoSEQ multiplex PCR; in TCRdb, only in-frame clones are kept and a portion is missing. Of about 140,000 clones detected, about 92% appear once; the ten largest clones hold about 3.7%. CDR3 size: 17 residues. V lost 1 base and J lost 0, with 12 bases in between. In germline, CDR1 is MDHEN, CDR2 SYDVKM. The chain has TRBV28 and TRBJ1-4; D is unresolved. This clonotype was sampled from an adult who received the AZD1222 COVID-19 vaccine. The sample consisted of peripheral blood, taken 28 days after the second AZD1222 dose. CDR3 loop: CASSLSLSIPTNEKLFF. Written as DNA, the CDR3 is TGTGCCAGCAGTTTATCCCTAAGCATTCCAACTAATGAAAAACTGTTTTTT.